What follows are 5 T cell receptor beta chains derived from one specimen sequenced in a study of blood T cell repertoires in COVID-19. TCRdb's copy holds only in-frame clones and misses some; the assay was immunoSEQ multiplex PCR. The profile shows 90,000 to 120,000 clones, roughly 90% of them singletons. The sequencing input was peripheral blood. The receptors originated from a man aged 35-49 years with active or convalescent COVID-19.

This clone is a singleton in its sample. The chain couples TRBV5-4 to TRBJ1-1; D unresolved. The V and J ends lost 1 base and 5 bases respectively, with 6 bases between them. The CDR3 covers 12 residues. Germline V CDR1 and CDR2: SGHNT, YYREEE (reference sequence). The CDR3 protein is CASSLFGTEAFF. The CDR3 DNA reads as TGTGCCAGCAGCTTGTTCGGGACTGAAGCTTTCTTT.

This chain uses TRBV28 with TRBJ2-3; 8 bases line up with TRBD1. Trimming removed 3 bases from V and 4 bases from J; junction bases left unmatched: 3. The CDR3 consists of 14 residues. Per germline, CDR1 MDHEN and CDR2 SYDVKM. The CDR3 here is CASSFRGLADTQYF. CDR3 nucleotides: TGTGCCAGCAGTTTCAGGGGGCTGGCAGATACGCAGTATTTT.

The CDR3 spells CASKFGRTANYGYTF. CDR3 nucleotide sequence: TGTGCCAGCAAGTTTGGCAGAACCGCCAACTATGGCTACACCTTC. The genes are TRBV2 and TRBJ1-2; D remains ambiguous. Germline CDR1 SNHLY, CDR2 FYNNEI. The V end was cut by 7 bases, the J end by 2 bases, with 17 bases between. This CDR3 is 15 amino acids long.

CDR3 sequence reads: CASSLAGLSGYTF. CDR3 DNA: TGCGCCAGCAGCTTGGCAGGGTTGAGTGGCTACACCTTC. This chain joins TRBV5-1 and TRBJ1-2; D is possibly TRBD1 (5 bases). Germline V CDR1 and CDR2: SGHRS, YFSETQ. Trimming took 0 bases from V and 7 from J, leaving 10 bases between them. CDR3 length equals 13 residues. Complete variable domain (other parts from reference TRBV5-1 and TRBJ1-2): KAGVTQTPRYLIKTRGQQVTLSCSPISGHRSVSWYQQTPGQGLQFLFEYFSETQRNKGNFPGRFSGRQFSNSRSEMNVSTLELGDSALYLCASSLAGLSGYTFGSGTRLTVV.

The V gene is TRBV12-3 or TRBV12-4, the J gene TRBJ2-1; TRBD2 matches 8 bases. The J segment lost 10 bases and the V segment lost 2 bases, leaving 1 base of the junction unmatched. This CDR3 has 12 amino acids. Here the CDR3 reads CASSLIAGEQFF. The CDR3, as DNA: TGTGCCAGCAGTTTAATAGCGGGAGAGCAGTTCTTC.